This TCR beta chain was captured by sequencing in a study of shared clonotypes between healthy human individuals. Findings of the study overall: It was only blood that was sampled, and tissue repertoires likely differ.

Naive CD8 cells lacked CD45RO, underwent positive selection for CCR7 and left out terminally differentiated effector memory CD45RA+ cells. Germline V lookup: CDR1 MNHEY, CDR2 SMNVEV (reference sequence). Trimming took off 8 bases at V and 11 bases at J, with 15 bases between the two ends. The CDR3 consists of 11 residues. TCRdb's table, derived via immunoSEQ multiplex PCR, lists solely in-frame clones and lacks some. The table has roughly 570,000 clones, about 98% seen once. For this clone: Its antigen is unidentified.

The chain joins TRBV27 to TRBJ1-1; D possibly corresponds to TRBD1 (5 bases). The sequencing sample was made of naive CD8+ T cells sorted from blood. The clonotype comes from a man between 25 and 39 years old in good health. The CDR3 sequence: CASGKGRWAFF. The CDR3 DNA sequence: TGTGCCAGCGGTAAGGGGAGATGGGCTTTCTTT.